This T cell receptor beta chain comes out of a study of blood T cells in healthy people across ages. Details on this clonotype: Its antigen is unidentified.

Findings of the study overall: Age showed a roughly linear inverse relationship with TCR beta diversity per million T cells.

With V trimmed by 0 bases and J by 11 bases, 11 bases remained unmatched. CDR1 GTSNPN and CDR2 SVGIG come from the germline V gene (reference sequence). The CDR3 contains 14 residues. Using a J-beta primer mix together with a sample-barcoded 5' primer, a second PCR was run for 7 to 11 cycles. TCRdb itself ran the 5' RACE reads through MiXCR, one entry per CDR3 protein. The sample lists a few hundred thousand distinct CDR3 sequences, about 55% occurring once. Sample: blood. This TCR was sampled from a man aged 55-75 years in good health. V gene TRBV30 combines with J gene TRBJ2-5; TRBD2 matches at 8 bases. The CDR3 bases are TGTGCCTGGAGTGTCGAGCGGGGGAACAATGAGCAGTACTTC. It codes for CAWSVERGNNEQYF.